The sequence of this T cell receptor beta chain was determined in a study of control samples from healthy donors and cancer patients. The sample holds one count of this clone. TCRdb keeps only in-frame clones here, not all; method: immunoSEQ multiplex PCR. The sample has about 76,000 clones, around 90% seen once; the top ten hold about 9.9%. This clonotype originated in a woman aged 45 to 65 with colorectal cancer. The sample consisted of PBMCs.

The CDR3 DNA sequence: TGTGCCAGTATGGGTGGATTCTCTGGAAACACCATATATTTT. Its translation: CASMGGFSGNTIYF. The V gene is TRBV19, the J gene TRBJ1-3; D not certain. Trimming shortened V by 7 bases and J by 0 bases, and 10 bases separated the two germline ends. CDR3 length: 14 residues. Germline CDR1 and CDR2: LNHDA and SQIVND (reference sequence).